This T cell receptor beta chain comes out of a study of early T cells in non-severe SARS-CoV-2 infection. Points from the study as a whole: Database matching using VDJdb favored anti-spike CD8 responses, with private and CD4 specificities left missing.

This clonotype appeared a few times. What it binds is not known. V dropped 3 bases and J dropped 7 bases, with 9 bases sitting between them. Germline lookup yields CDR1 SEHNR and CDR2 FQNEAQ (reference sequence). The CDR3 is made up of 13 amino acids. Attachment of unique molecular identifiers to individual cDNA molecules was performed. TCRdb called the 5' RACE reads again in MiXCR, with one record for every CDR3 protein. The data contain about 77,000 distinct CDR3 sequences, roughly a sixth of them singletons. The V call is TRBV7-9, the J call TRBJ1-4; D is possibly TRBD1 (5 bases). The sample taken for sequencing was whole blood. The clonotype originates from an adult who was a healthcare worker with PCR-confirmed SARS-CoV-2 infection or an uninfected control (not recorded which). In nucleotides, the CDR3 is TGTGCCAGCAGCTTTTCAGGGAGTGAAAAACTGTTTTTT. Translated, it gives CASSFSGSEKLFF.